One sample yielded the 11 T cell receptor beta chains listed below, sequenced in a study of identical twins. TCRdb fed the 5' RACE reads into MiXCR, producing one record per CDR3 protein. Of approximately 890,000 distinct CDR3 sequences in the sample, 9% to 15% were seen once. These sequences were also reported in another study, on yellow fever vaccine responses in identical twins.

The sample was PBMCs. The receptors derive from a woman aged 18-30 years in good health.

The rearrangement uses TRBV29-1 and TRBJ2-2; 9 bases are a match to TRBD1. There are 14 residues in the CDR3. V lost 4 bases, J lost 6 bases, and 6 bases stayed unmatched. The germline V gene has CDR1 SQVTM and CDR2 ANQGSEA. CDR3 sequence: CSVGTQGAPGELFF. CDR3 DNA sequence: TGCAGCGTTGGAACACAGGGGGCCCCCGGGGAGCTGTTTTTT.

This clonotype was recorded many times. The CDR3 DNA follows: TGTGCCAGCAGTCAGGCCCGAACCCGGGCGATTGAGCAGTTCTTC. Amino acids: CASSQARTRAIEQFF. V usage is TRBV12-3 or TRBV12-4 and J usage is TRBJ2-1; D gene uncertain. Trimming shortened V by 5 bases and J by 9 bases, and 20 bases separated the two germline ends. CDR3 length equals 15 residues.

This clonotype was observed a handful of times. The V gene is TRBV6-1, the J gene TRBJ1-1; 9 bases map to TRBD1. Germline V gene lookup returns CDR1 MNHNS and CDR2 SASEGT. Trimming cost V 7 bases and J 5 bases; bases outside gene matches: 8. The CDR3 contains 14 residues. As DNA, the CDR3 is TGTGCCAGCACCCTAAGGACAGGGGTTACTGAAGCTTTCTTT. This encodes CASTLRTGVTEAFF.

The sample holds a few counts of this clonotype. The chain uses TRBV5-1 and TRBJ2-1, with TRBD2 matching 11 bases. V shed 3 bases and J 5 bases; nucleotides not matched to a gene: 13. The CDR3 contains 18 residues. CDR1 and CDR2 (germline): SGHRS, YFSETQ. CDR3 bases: TGCGCCAGCAGCTCACACCAGAAGACTAGCGGGGCACACAATGAGCAGTTCTTC. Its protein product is CASSSHQKTSGAHNEQFF.

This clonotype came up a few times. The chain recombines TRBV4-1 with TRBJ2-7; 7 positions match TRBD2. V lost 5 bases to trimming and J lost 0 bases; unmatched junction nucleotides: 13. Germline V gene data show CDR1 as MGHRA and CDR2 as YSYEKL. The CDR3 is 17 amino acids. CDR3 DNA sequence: TGCGCCAGCAGCTTAAGTACGGGCGCTAGCGGCTCCTACGAGCAGTACTTC. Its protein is CASSLSTGASGSYEQYF.

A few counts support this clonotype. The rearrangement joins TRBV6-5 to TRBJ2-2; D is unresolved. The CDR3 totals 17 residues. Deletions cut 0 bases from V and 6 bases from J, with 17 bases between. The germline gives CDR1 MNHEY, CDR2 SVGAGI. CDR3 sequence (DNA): TGTGCCAGCAGTTACTCCTTTCAAGACCCAAGTGCCGGGGAGCTGTTTTTT. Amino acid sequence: CASSYSFQDPSAGELFF.

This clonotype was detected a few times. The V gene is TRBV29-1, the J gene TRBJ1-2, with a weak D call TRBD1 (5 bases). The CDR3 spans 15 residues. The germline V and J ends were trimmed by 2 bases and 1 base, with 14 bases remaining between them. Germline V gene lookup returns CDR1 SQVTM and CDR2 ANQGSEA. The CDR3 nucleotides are TGCAGCGTTGAATACAAGGACACCTATAACTATGGCTACACCTTC. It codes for CSVEYKDTYNYGYTF. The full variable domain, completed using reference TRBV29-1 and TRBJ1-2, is SAVISQKPSRDICQRGTSLTIQCQVDSQVTMMFWYRQQPGQSLTLIATANQGSEATYESGFVIDKFPISRPNLTFSTLTVSNMSPEDSSIYLCSVEYKDTYNYGYTFGSGTRLTVV.

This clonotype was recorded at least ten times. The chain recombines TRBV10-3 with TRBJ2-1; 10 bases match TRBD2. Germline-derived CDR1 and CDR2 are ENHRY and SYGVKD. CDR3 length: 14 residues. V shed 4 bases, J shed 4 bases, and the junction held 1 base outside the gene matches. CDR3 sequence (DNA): TGTGCCATCAGTGGGACTAGCGGATACAATGAGCAGTTCTTC. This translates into CAISGTSGYNEQFF.

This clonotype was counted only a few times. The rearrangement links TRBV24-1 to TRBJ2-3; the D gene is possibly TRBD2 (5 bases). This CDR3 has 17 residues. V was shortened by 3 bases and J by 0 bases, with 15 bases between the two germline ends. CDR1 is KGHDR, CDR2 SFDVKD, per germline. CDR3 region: CATSDRTTKRSTDTQYF. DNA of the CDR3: TGTGCCACCAGTGATAGAACGACCAAGCGGAGCACAGATACGCAGTATTTT.

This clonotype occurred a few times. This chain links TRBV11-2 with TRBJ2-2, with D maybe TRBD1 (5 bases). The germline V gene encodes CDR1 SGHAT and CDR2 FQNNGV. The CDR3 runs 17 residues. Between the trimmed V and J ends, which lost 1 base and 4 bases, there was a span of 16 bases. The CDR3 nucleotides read TGTGCCAGCAGCTTAGGGGGCACGGCGGCAGGCACCGGGGAGCTGTTTTTT. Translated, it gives CASSLGGTAAGTGELFF.

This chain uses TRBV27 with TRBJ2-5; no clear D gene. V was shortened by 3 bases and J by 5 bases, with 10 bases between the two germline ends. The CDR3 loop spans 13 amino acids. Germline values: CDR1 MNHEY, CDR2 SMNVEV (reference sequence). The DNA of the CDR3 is TGTGCCAGCAGTTTGTCCGTCTGGGAGACCCAGTACTTC. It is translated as CASSLSVWETQYF.